This paragraph reports one TCR beta chain. Its antigen is not known. Using immunoSEQ multiplex PCR, the repertoire was profiled, and TCRdb retains in-frame clones only, with some absent. The table lists about 120,000 clones, roughly 89% of them singletons. The data were taken from a study of T cell responses to AZD1222 COVID-19 vaccine. Points from the study as a whole: Most donors were white British and more were female, and clonal diversity was possibly underestimated.

Germline lookup yields CDR1 ENHRY and CDR2 SYGVKD. The V and J ends lost 10 bases and 3 bases respectively, with 12 bases between them. The CDR3 extends over 13 amino acids. This clonotype was obtained from an adult who received the AZD1222 COVID-19 vaccine. The genes are TRBV10-3 and TRBJ2-2, with D tentatively TRBD1 or TRBD2 (5 bases each). This sample comprised peripheral blood, obtained 28 days after the second AZD1222 dose. CDR3 coding DNA: TGTGCCACCCGAGGGGTCGACACCGGGGAGCTGTTTTTT. Amino acids: CATRGVDTGELFF.